The 14 T cell receptor beta chains below all came from one sample that was sequenced in a study of cytomegalovirus exposure and HLA in healthy donors. Both 60 Vbeta primers and 13 Jbeta primers went into the PCR. Libraries were prepared by immunoSEQ multiplex PCR; TCRdb keeps only in-frame clonotypes and omits some of them. The profile shows 150,000 to 160,000 clones, 70% to 80% of them singletons. The source material was PBMCs. The receptors stem from a man aged 30 to 45 in good health and CMV-seropositive.

This clone has only one observation. The chain combines TRBV7-8 with TRBJ2-1; D not resolved. Germline V gene sequence: CDR1 SGHVS, CDR2 FQNEAQ. V was cut by 1 base and J by 0 bases, with 10 bases left in between. CDR3 size: 16 residues. The CDR3 loop reads CASSLEAPSSYNEQFF. CDR3 nucleotides: TGTGCCAGCAGCTTAGAAGCGCCTAGCTCCTACAATGAGCAGTTCTTC.

This clone was seen once. This chain joins TRBV19 and TRBJ1-4; D is unresolved. Trimming left V 3 bases short and J 5 bases short, with 7 bases between. The CDR3 has 13 residues. The germline V gene encodes CDR1 LNHDA and CDR2 SQIVND (reference sequence). The CDR3, as DNA: TGTGCCAGTAGTATCAGTCCCAATGAAAAACTGTTTTTT. This encodes CASSISPNEKLFF.

The V gene is TRBV21-1, the J gene TRBJ2-7; TRBD1 reflects the table's D call only, with no check against the DNA. TRBV21-1 is recorded as a pseudogene. This CDR3 is 13 amino acids long. The CDR3 is CASSKGAVYEQYF. The DNA of the CDR3 is TGTGCCAGCAGCAAAGGTGCAGTCTACGAGCAGTACTTC.

This clone was seen a handful of times. CDR3 in amino acids: CSVEVNRGDETQYF. In nucleotides, the CDR3 is TGCAGCGTTGAAGTTAACAGGGGAGACGAGACCCAGTACTTC. The chain carries TRBV29-1 and TRBJ2-5; 7 nucleotides match TRBD1. The V gene's germline CDR1 is SQVTM and CDR2 ANQGSEA. Unmatched junction bases numbered 7, after V lost 1 base and J lost 5 bases. The CDR3 has 14 amino acids.

The chain has TRBV2 and TRBJ2-3, with D perhaps TRBD2 (6 bases). CDR1 is SNHLY, CDR2 FYNNEI, per germline. Trimming pared 4 bases from V and 3 bases from J, leaving 8 bases between. The CDR3 has 13 residues. The CDR3 region is CASSGGMTDTQYF. DNA for the CDR3: TGTGCCAGCAGTGGCGGGATGACAGATACGCAGTATTTT.

This chain joins TRBV11-2 and TRBJ1-4; D is possibly TRBD1 (5 bases). Trimming left V 0 bases short and J 8 bases short, with 10 bases between. The CDR3 runs to 14 residues. Germline V lookup: CDR1 SGHAT, CDR2 FQNNGV. The CDR3 DNA sequence: TGTGCCAGCAGCTTAGACCCCAGGGCCGAAAAACTGTTTTTT. This gives the protein CASSLDPRAEKLFF.

This chain links TRBV7-9 with TRBJ2-1; TRBD1 is a possible D gene (6 bases). V was cut by 5 bases and J by 14 bases, with 16 bases left in between. This CDR3 comprises 12 residues. Per the germline V gene, CDR1 is SEHNR and CDR2 is FQNEAQ (reference sequence). CDR3: CASSPRGRPEFF. The CDR3 coding sequence is TGTGCCAGCAGCCCCAGGGGACGCCCGGAGTTCTTC. Together with reference TRBV7-9 and TRBJ2-1, the CDR3 gives the full variable domain: DTGVSQNPRHKITKRGQNVTFRCDPISEHNRLYWYRQTLGQGPEFLTYFQNEAQLEKSRLLSDRFSAERPKGSFSTLEIQRTEQGDSAMYLCASSPRGRPEFFGPGTRLTVL.

The V call is TRBV5-1, the J call TRBJ2-7; 7 bases line up with TRBD1. The V segment lost 1 base and the J segment 4 bases; nucleotides outside the gene matches: 5. Looked up from germline, CDR1 is SGHRS and CDR2 is YFSETQ. The CDR3 sequence is 14 residues long. CDR3 residues: CASSLSGQLYEQYF. The CDR3 DNA follows: TGCGCCAGCAGCTTGTCGGGACAGTTATACGAGCAGTACTTC.

The chain employs TRBV7-3 and TRBJ2-1, with 10 bases lining up with TRBD2. The V and J ends lost 2 bases and 6 bases, in that order; junction bases with no gene match: 4. From germline, CDR1 is SGHTA and CDR2 FQGTGA. This CDR3 comprises 15 residues. The CDR3 sequence is CASSLSPSGSNEQFF. The DNA of the CDR3 is TGTGCCAGCAGCTTATCCCCTAGCGGGAGCAATGAGCAGTTCTTC.

The chain carries TRBV6-4 and TRBJ2-2, with 10 nucleotides matching TRBD2. CDR3 length equals 16 residues. V was pared by 1 base and J by 1 base, with 0 bases of the junction left unmatched. Germline V lookup: CDR1 MRHNA, CDR2 SNTAGT. The CDR3 coding sequence is TGTGCCAGCAGTGACTGGACTAGCGGGAACACCGGGGAGCTGTTTTTT. Amino acids: CASSDWTSGNTGELFF.

The chain joins TRBV7-9 to TRBJ1-2, with D tentatively TRBD1 (5 bases). Trimming left V 1 base short and J 7 bases short, with 10 bases between. Germline V gene sequence: CDR1 SEHNR, CDR2 FQNEAQ (reference sequence). The CDR3 is made up of 13 amino acids. CDR3 region: CASSLVQGSGYTF. The DNA of the CDR3 is TGTGCCAGCAGCTTAGTCCAGGGATCTGGCTACACCTTC.

In its sample, this clone was seen a few times. V is TRBV6-1 and J is TRBJ2-7; 7 bases match TRBD1. The CDR3 sequence is 14 residues long. Losses at the gene ends were 5 bases for V and 2 bases for J; bases not matched to a gene: 6. CDR1 and CDR2 (germline): MNHNS, SASEGT. DNA for the CDR3: TGTGCCAGCAGTCCGTACAGGGGCACCTACGAGCAGTACTTC. Translation: CASSPYRGTYEQYF.

This chain uses TRBV7-3 with TRBJ1-1; possibly TRBD1 for D (5 bases). V was pared by 3 bases and J by 5 bases, with 10 bases between. Germline-derived CDR1 and CDR2 are SGHTA and FQGTGA. The CDR3 is made up of 13 amino acids. The DNA for the CDR3 is TGTGCCAGCAGCTTCTCCAGGGTAACTGAAGCTTTCTTT. It encodes CASSFSRVTEAFF.

The V call is TRBV6-1, the J call TRBJ2-7; 12 nucleotides align to TRBD2. With 5 bases clipped from V and 7 bases from J, the junction kept 9 bases outside the gene matches. The V gene's germline CDR1 is MNHNS and CDR2 SASEGT. The CDR3 length is 15 residues. CDR3: CASSRLAGERMEQYF. The CDR3 DNA reads as TGTGCCAGCAGTCGACTAGCGGGAGAAAGAATGGAGCAGTACTTC.